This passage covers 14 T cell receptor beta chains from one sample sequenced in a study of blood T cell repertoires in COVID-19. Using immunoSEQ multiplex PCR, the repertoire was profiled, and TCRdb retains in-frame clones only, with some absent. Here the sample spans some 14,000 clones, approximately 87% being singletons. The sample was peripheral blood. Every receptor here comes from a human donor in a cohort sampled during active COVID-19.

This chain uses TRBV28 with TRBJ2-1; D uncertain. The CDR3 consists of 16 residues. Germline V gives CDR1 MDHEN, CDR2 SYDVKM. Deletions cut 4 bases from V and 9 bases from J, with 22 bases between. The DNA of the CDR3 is TGTGCCAGCAGTTCACCTCTGCTAGACCGGAGATTTGAGCAGTTCTTC. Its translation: CASSSPLLDRRFEQFF.

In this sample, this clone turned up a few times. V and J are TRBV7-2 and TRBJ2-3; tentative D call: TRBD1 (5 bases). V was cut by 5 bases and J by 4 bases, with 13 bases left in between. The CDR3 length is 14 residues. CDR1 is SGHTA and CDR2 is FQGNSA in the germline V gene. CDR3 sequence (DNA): TGTGCCAGCAGCGTAGATGGGGCGGCAGATACGCAGTATTTT. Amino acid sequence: CASSVDGAADTQYF.

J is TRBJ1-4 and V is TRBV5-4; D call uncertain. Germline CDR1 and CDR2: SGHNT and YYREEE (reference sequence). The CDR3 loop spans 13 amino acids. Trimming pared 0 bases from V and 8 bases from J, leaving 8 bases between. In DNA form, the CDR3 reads TGTGCCAGCAGCTTGGGGTTCGGGGAAAAACTGTTTTTT. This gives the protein CASSLGFGEKLFF.

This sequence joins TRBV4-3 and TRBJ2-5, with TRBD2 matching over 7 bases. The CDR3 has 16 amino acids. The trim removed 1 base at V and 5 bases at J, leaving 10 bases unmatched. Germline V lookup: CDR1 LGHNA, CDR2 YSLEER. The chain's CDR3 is CASSQVGLGFVETQYF. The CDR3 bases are TGCGCCAGCAGCCAAGTCGGACTAGGCTTCGTGGAGACCCAGTACTTC.

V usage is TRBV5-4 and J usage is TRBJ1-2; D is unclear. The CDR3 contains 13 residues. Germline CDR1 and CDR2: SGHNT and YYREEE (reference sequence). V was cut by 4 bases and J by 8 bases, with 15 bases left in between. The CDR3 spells CASSPRSAEGYTF. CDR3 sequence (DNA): TGTGCCAGCAGCCCGAGGAGCGCGGAAGGCTACACCTTC.

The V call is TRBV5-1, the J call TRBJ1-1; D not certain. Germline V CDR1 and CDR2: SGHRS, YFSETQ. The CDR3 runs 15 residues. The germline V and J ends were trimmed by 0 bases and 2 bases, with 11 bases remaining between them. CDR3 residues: CASSLAALSNTEAFF. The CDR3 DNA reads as TGCGCCAGCAGCTTGGCCGCGTTATCTAACACTGAAGCTTTCTTT.

In DNA form, the CDR3 reads TGTGCCAGCAGCGTAGCAGGCTACAATGAGCAGTTCTTC. Its translation: CASSVAGYNEQFF. The gene calls are TRBV9 and TRBJ2-1, with no clear D. Germline loops: CDR1 SGDLS, CDR2 YYNGEE. The CDR3 has 13 residues. Trimming cost V 0 bases and J 3 bases, with 4 bases left between them. Full variable domain (rest looked up from reference TRBV9 and TRBJ2-1): DSGVTQTPKHLITATGQRVTLRCSPRSGDLSVYWYQQSLDQGLQFLIQYYNGEERAKGNILERFSAQQFPDLHSELNLSSLELGDSALYFCASSVAGYNEQFFGPGTRLTVL.

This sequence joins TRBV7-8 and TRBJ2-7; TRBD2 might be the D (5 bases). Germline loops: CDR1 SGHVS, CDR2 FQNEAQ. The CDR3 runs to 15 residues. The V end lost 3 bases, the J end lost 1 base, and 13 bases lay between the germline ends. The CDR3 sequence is CASSLEAELSYEQYF. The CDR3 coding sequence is TGTGCCAGCAGCTTGGAAGCGGAACTTTCCTACGAGCAGTACTTC.

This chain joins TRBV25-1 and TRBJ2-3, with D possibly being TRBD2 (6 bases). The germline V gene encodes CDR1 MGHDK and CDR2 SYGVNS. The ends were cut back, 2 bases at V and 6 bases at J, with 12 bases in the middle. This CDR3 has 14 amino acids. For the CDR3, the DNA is TGTGCCAGCAGTGAACTTCACCTAGCGGATACGCAGTATTTT. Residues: CASSELHLADTQYF.

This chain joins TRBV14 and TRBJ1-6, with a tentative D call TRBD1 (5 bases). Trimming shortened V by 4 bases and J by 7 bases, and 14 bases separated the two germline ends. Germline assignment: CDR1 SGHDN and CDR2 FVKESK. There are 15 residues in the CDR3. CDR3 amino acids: CASSRASTGNSPLHF. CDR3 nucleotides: TGTGCCAGCAGCCGGGCTTCAACAGGAAATTCACCCCTCCACTTT.

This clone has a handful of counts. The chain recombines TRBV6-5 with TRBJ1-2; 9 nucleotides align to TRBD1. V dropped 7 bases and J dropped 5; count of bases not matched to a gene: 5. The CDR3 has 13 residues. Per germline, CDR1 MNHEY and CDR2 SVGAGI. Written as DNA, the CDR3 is TGTGCCAGCAAGGGACAGGGCACATATGGCTACACCTTC. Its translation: CASKGQGTYGYTF.

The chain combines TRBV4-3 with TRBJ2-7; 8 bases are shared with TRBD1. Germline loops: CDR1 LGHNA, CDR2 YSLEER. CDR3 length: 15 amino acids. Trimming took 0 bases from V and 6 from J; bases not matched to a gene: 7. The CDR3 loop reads CASSQDSGQGREQYF. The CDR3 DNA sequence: TGCGCCAGCAGCCAAGATTCAGGACAGGGACGCGAGCAGTACTTC.

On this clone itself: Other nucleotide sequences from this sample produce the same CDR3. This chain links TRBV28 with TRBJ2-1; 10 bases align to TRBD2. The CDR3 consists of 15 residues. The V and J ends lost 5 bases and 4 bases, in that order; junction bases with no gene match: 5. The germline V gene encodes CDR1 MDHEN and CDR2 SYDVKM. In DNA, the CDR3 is TGTGCCAGCAGTACCGGGACTAGCGCTTACAATGAGCAGTTCTTC. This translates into CASSTGTSAYNEQFF.

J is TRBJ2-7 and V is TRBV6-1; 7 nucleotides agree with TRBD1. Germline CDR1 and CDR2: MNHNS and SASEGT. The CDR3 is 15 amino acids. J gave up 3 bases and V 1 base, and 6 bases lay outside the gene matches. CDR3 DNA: TGTGCCAGCAGTGAAGGGACAGGCCGGTTCTACGAGCAGTACTTC. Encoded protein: CASSEGTGRFYEQYF.